This T cell receptor (beta chain) was identified in a study of patients and donors after allogeneic stem cell transplantation. From the RT-PCR reads, TCRdb called clonotypes with MiXCR, one entry per CDR3 protein. The sample carries hundreds of thousands of distinct CDR3 sequences, approximately 16% recorded once. Germline-derived CDR1 and CDR2 are DFQATT and SNEGSKA (reference sequence). The CDR3 is 16 residues long. Trimming at V came to 7 bases and at J to 4 bases, leaving 13 bases not matched to a gene. There are a few counts of this clonotype. Sequences were obtained from blood, either unsorted or a sorted T cell fraction (not recorded which). The sequence came from a human donor who was either an allogeneic HSCT recipient or a stem cell or donor lymphocyte infusion donor (not recorded which). It is not recorded whose cells these are; they may come from a transplant donor. The J gene is TRBJ1-6, the V gene TRBV20-1; 7 positions agree with TRBD1. CDR3 coding DNA: TGCAGTGTTCTCCAGGGGGGGGCTCTTTATAATTCACCCCTCCACTTT. Its protein is CSVLQGGALYNSPLHF.